Listed below are T cell receptor beta chains from one sample, sequenced in a study of OX40 agonist ivuxolimab in advanced cancers. TCRdb's table, derived via immunoSEQ multiplex PCR, lists solely in-frame clones and lacks some. Of fewer than 85,000 clones detected, over 70% appear once; the ten largest clones hold around 0.8%. Sequencing was performed on CD4+ or CD8+ T cells sorted from blood, taken in a trial of the OX40 agonist ivuxolimab. These TCRs come from an adult with an advanced solid tumor such as melanoma, head and neck, liver or kidney cancer. Both conserved end residues are part of each CDR3. The D gene is left open where the match is weak. Clone size, where shown, is once, few, many, or a class for clones that have expanded.

CDR3nt	CDR3aa	d_gene	v_gene	j_gene	abundance
TGTGCCAGCAATGTACAGGGGCCCTTTAACGGCAATCAGCCCCAGCATTTT	CASNVQGPFNGNQPQHF	NA	TRBV21-1	TRBJ1-5	NA
TGTGCCAGCAGCGTAGGGCTAGCGGGGGGCACAGATACGCAGTATTTT	CASSVGLAGGTDTQYF	TRBD2	TRBV9	TRBJ2-3	NA
TGTGCCAGCAGTGAAGGGCTAGCGGGATCCTACGAGCAGTACTTC	CASSEGLAGSYEQYF	TRBD2	TRBV2	TRBJ2-7	NA
TGCGCCAGCAGCTCACTTCAACAGGGAAGGGGGAACACTGAAGCTTTCTTT	CASSSLQQGRGNTEAFF	NA	TRBV5-1	TRBJ1-1	NA
TGCGCCAGCAGCTCCGGGACTAGCGGGAGGGCCGGCAATGAGCAGTTCTTC	CASSSGTSGRAGNEQFF	TRBD2	TRBV5-1	TRBJ2-1	NA
TGTGCCAGCAGTCGGGGACTGGGGGATGGCTACACCTTC	CASSRGLGDGYTF	NA	TRBV28	TRBJ1-2	once
TGTGCCAGCAGCTCTTCTGCGGCAGGGCTGGGGTCACCCCTCCACTTT	CASSSSAAGLGSPLHF	NA	TRBV7-9	TRBJ1-6	NA
TGTGCCAGTAGTATAATAGGGCAGGGCCTTGAGACCCAGTACTTC	CASSIIGQGLETQYF	NA	TRBV19	TRBJ2-5	NA
TGTGCCAGCAGTCCCCCGACAGGGCGGGAGCAGTACTTC	CASSPPTGREQYF	TRBD1	TRBV28	TRBJ2-7	once
TGTGCCAGCAGCTCCATAGAGGGCGTCGGGACCCAGTACTTC	CASSSIEGVGTQYF	NA	TRBV7-2	TRBJ2-5	NA
TGCGCCAGCAGCCAAGTAAAGGGAGGGTTCTCTGGCTACACCTTC	CASSQVKGGFSGYTF	NA	TRBV4-3	TRBJ1-2	NA
TGTGCCAGCAGTTACGCCAGGATCGGGAACACCGGGGAGCTGTTTTTT	CASSYARIGNTGELFF	NA	TRBV2	TRBJ2-2	NA
TGTGCCAGCAGTGTAACGGGGGGCGATACGCAGTATTTT	CASSVTGGDTQYF	NA	TRBV6-1	TRBJ2-3	NA
TGTGCCAGCAGTTTTGGGGGGGCGCGGACCGGGGAGCTGTTTTTT	CASSFGGARTGELFF	NA	TRBV27	TRBJ2-2	NA
TGTGCCAGCAGCTTGTACGGGACAGGGGGCTCTGGCTACACCTTC	CASSLYGTGGSGYTF	TRBD1	TRBV5-4	TRBJ1-2	NA
TGTGCCAGCAGTTACCCAGGGACTACCGCGTACTTC	CASSYPGTTAYF	TRBD2	TRBV6-9	TRBJ2-5	NA
TGCGCCAGCAGCTTGTTCGGCGGTAGCACAGATACGCAGTATTTT	CASSLFGGSTDTQYF	NA	TRBV5-1	TRBJ2-3	NA
TGTGCCAGCAGGCAAGGGTCGGGAATACAAGAGACCCAGTACTTC	CASRQGSGIQETQYF	NA	TRBV7-6	TRBJ2-5	NA
TGTGCCAGCAGCTTGAGGTCAGGGGCTGGCTACACCTTC	CASSLRSGAGYTF	NA	TRBV5-6	TRBJ1-2	NA
TGTGCTAGCAGCCCAGGGTGGCAGGGGGCCCATGAGCAGTTCTTC	CASSPGWQGAHEQFF	TRBD1	TRBV7-7	TRBJ2-1	NA
TGCGCCAGCAGCCAAGTCACACTGGGCGTTAGCAATCAGCCCCAGCATTTT	CASSQVTLGVSNQPQHF	NA	TRBV4-1	TRBJ1-5	NA
TGCGCCAGCAGCACCGGGAACCCCGTAGATACGCAGTATTTT	CASSTGNPVDTQYF	NA	TRBV5-1	TRBJ2-3	NA